Below, one T cell receptor (beta chain) is given with its context. Germline V gives CDR1 WSHSY, CDR2 SAAADI. This CDR3 is built from 13 residues. J lost 6 bases, V lost 6 bases, and 4 bases had no gene match. These data belong to a study of cytomegalovirus exposure and HLA in healthy donors. PCR employed 60 Vbeta and 13 Jbeta primers. The protocol was immunoSEQ multiplex PCR, while the TCRdb copy is restricted to in-frame clones and leaves out a portion. Of approximately 170,000 clones in the sample, approximately 80% were seen once. This TCR was sampled from a woman between 40 and 55 years old in good health and CMV-seropositive. V gene TRBV10-2 combines with J gene TRBJ1-2; 10 nucleotides line up with TRBD1. The sample comprised PBMCs. CDR3 amino acids: CASSPTGGDGYTF. The CDR3 DNA reads TGCGCCAGCAGCCCGACAGGGGGCGATGGCTACACCTTC.